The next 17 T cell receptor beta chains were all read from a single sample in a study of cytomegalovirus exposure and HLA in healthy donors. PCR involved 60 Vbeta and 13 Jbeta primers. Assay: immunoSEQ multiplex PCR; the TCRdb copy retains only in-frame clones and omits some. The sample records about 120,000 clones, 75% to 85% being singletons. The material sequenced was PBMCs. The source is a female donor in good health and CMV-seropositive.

CDR3 DNA: TGTGCCAGCAGCCGGACAGGGGCCTACGAGCAGTACTTC. Amino acids: CASSRTGAYEQYF. The chain is built from TRBV5-6 and TRBJ2-5; 9 bases map to TRBD1. Gene TRBJ2-7 matches the end of the DNA better, so the J call may be wrong. The CDR3 is 13 residues long. From germline, CDR1 is SGHDT and CDR2 YYEEEE.

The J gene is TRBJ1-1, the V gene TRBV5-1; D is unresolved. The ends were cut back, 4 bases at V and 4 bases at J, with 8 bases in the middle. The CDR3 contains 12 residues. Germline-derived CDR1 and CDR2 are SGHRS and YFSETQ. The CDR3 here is CASSTVGTEAFF. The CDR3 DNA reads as TGCGCCAGCAGCACAGTCGGCACTGAAGCTTTCTTT.

CDR3 nucleotides: TGTGCCAGCAGCTTAGGCGGGGCTTCCTACAATGAGCAGTTCTTC. Encoded protein: CASSLGGASYNEQFF. The rearrangement joins TRBV7-9 to TRBJ2-1, with D tentatively TRBD2 (6 bases). Germline V CDR1 and CDR2: SEHNR, FQNEAQ (reference sequence). V lost 1 base and J 1 base, leaving 8 bases between the germline ends. This CDR3 is 15 amino acids long.

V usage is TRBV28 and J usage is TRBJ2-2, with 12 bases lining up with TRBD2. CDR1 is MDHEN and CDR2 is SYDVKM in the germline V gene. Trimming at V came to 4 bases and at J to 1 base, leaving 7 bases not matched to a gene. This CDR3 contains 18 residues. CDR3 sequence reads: CASSSGTSGPGNTGELFF. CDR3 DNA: TGTGCCAGCAGTTCCGGGACTAGCGGGCCGGGGAACACCGGGGAGCTGTTTTTT.

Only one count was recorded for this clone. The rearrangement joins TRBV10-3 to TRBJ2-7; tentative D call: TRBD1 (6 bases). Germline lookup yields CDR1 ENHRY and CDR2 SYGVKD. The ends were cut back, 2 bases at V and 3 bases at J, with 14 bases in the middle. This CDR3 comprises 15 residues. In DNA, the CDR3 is TGTGCCATCAGTGAGGGACAGTTTCTCCGCTACGAGCAGTACTTC. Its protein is CAISEGQFLRYEQYF.

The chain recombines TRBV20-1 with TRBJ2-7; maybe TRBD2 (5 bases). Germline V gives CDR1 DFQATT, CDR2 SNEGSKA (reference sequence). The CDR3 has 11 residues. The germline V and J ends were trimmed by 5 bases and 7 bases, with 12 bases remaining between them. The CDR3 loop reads CSAARTGEQYF. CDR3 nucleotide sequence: TGCAGTGCTGCCCGCACGGGGGAGCAGTACTTC.

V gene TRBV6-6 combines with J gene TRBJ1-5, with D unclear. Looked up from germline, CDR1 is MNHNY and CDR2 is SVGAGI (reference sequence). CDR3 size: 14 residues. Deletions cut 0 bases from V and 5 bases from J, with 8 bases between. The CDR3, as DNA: TGTGCCAGCAGTTACTCCTCGGGTTATCAGCCCCAGCATTTT. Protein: CASSYSSGYQPQHF.

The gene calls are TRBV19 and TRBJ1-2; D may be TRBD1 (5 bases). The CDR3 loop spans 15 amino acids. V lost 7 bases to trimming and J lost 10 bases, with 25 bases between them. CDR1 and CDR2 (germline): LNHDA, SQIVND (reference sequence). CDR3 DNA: TGTGCCAGTATAACGAGCTCTGCAGGGATCCCCTCCTACACCTTC. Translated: CASITSSAGIPSYTF. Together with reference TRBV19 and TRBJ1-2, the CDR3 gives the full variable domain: DGGITQSPKYLFRKEGQNVTLSCEQNLNHDAMYWYRQDPGQGLRLIYYSQIVNDFQKGDIAEGYSVSREKKESFPLTVTSAQKNPTAFYLCASITSSAGIPSYTFGSGTRLTVV.

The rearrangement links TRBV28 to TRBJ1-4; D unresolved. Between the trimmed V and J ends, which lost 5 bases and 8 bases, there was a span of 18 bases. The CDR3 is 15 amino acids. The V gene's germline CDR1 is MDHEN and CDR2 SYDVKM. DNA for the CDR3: TGTGCCAGCAGTCCCGCGTTCGGGGAAGGAGAAAAACTGTTTTTT. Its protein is CASSPAFGEGEKLFF.

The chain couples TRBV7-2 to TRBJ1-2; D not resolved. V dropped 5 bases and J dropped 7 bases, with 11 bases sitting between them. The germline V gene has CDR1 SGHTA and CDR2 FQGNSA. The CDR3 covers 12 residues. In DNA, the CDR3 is TGTGCCAGCAGCCCACCCCCCAGTGGCTACACCTTC. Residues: CASSPPPSGYTF.

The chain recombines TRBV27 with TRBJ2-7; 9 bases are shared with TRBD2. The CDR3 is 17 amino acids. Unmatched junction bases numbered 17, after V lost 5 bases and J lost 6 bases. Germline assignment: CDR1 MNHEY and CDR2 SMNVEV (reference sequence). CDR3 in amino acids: CASSGIGGAGGPGEQYF. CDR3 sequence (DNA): TGTGCCAGCAGTGGGATAGGGGGGGCGGGGGGGCCTGGCGAGCAGTACTTC.

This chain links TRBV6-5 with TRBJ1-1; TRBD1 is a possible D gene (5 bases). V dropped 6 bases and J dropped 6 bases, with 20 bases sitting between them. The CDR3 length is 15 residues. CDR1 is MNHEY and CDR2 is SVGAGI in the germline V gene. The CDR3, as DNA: TGTGCCAGCAGCTACGACTTGGGGAGGGGCGCTGAAGCTTTCTTT. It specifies CASSYDLGRGAEAFF.

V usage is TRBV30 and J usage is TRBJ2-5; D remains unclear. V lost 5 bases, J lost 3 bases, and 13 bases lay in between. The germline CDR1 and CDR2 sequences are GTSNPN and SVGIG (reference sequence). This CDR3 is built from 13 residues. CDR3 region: CAWGHNFKETQYF. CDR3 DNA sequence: TGTGCCTGGGGGCATAACTTTAAAGAGACCCAGTACTTC.

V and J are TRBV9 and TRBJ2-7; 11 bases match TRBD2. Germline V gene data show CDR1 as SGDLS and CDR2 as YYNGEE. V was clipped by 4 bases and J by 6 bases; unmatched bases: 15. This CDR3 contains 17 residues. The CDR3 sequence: CASSPKEGLADLAEQYF. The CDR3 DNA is TGTGCCAGCAGCCCTAAGGAGGGACTAGCGGATTTGGCCGAGCAGTACTTC.

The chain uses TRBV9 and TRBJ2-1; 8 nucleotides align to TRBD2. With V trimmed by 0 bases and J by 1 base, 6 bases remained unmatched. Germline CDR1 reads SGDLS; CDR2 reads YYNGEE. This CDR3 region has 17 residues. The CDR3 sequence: CASSVGSGGLSYNEQFF. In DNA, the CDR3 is TGTGCCAGCAGCGTAGGAAGCGGGGGCTTATCCTACAATGAGCAGTTCTTC. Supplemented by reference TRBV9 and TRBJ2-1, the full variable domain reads DSGVTQTPKHLITATGQRVTLRCSPRSGDLSVYWYQQSLDQGLQFLIQYYNGEERAKGNILERFSAQQFPDLHSELNLSSLELGDSALYFCASSVGSGGLSYNEQFFGPGTRLTVL.

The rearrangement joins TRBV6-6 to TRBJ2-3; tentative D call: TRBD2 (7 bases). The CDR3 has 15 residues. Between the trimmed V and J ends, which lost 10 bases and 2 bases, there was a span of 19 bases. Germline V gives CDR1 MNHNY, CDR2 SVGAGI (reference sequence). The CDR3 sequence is CATRKGGLFTDTQYF. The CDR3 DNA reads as TGTGCCACTAGGAAGGGGGGGCTCTTCACAGATACGCAGTATTTT.

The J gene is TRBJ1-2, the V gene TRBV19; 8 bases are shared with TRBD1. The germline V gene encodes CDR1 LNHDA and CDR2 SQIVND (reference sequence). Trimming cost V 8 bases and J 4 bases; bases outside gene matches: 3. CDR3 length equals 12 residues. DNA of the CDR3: TGTGCCAGTCTCGACAGGGGCTATGGCTACACCTTC. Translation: CASLDRGYGYTF.